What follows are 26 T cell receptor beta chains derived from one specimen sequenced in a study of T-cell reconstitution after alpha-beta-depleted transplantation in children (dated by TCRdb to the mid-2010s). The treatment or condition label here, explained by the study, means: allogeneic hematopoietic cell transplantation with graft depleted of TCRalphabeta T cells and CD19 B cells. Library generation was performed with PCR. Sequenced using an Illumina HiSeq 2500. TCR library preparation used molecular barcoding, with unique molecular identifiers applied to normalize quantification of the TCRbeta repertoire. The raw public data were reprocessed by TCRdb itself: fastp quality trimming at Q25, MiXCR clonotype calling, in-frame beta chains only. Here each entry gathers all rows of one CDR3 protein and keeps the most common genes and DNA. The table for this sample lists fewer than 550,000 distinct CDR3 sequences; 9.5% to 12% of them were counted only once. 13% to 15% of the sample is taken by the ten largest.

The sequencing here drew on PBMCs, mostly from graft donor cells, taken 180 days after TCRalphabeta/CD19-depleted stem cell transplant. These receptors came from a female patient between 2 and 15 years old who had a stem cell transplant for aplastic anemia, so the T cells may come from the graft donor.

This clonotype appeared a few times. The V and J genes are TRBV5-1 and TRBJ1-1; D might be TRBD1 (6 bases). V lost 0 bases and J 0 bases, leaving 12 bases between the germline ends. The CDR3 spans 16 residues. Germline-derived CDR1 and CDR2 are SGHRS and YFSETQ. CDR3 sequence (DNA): TGCGCCAGCAGCTTGGGACGGGCAGGGGTGAACACTGAAGCTTTCTTT. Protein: CASSLGRAGVNTEAFF.

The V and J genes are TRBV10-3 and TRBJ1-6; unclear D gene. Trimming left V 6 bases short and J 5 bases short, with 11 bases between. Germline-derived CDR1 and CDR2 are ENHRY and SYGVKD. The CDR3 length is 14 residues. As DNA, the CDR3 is TGTGCCATCAGGGGAGGTGAAAATAATTCACCCCTCCACTTT. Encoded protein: CAIRGGENNSPLHF.

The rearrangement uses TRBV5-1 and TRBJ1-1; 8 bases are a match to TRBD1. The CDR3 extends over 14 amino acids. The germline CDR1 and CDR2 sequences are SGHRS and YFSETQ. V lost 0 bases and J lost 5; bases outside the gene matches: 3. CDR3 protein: CASSLARGLTEAFF. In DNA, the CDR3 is TGCGCCAGCAGCTTGGCCAGGGGGCTTACTGAAGCTTTCTTT.

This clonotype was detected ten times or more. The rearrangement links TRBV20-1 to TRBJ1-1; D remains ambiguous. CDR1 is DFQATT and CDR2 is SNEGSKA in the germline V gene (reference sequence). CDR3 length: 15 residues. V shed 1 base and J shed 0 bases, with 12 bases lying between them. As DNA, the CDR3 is TGCAGTGCTAGAGTATCCTCCCACATGAACACTGAAGCTTTCTTT. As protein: CSARVSSHMNTEAFF.

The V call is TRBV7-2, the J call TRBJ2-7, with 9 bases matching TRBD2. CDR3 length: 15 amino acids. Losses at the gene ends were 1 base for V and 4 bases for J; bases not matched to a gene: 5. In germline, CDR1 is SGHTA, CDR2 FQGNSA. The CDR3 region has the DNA TGTGCCAGCAGCTTAGGTAGCGGGAGCCTTTACGAGCAGTACTTC. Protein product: CASSLGSGSLYEQYF. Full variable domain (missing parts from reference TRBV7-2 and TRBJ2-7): GAGVSQSPSNKVTEKGKDVELRCDPISGHTALYWYRQSLGQGLEFLIYFQGNSAPDKSGLPSDRFSAERTGGSVSTLTIQRTQQEDSAVYLCASSLGSGSLYEQYFGPGTRLTVT.

This CDR3 is CSGVPRGPQETQYF. The CDR3 coding sequence is TGCAGCGGGGTACCTAGGGGGCCACAAGAGACCCAGTACTTC. The chain combines TRBV29-1 with TRBJ2-5; 7 nucleotides match TRBD1. The CDR3 contains 14 residues. The junction had 10 bases not matched to a gene; V was cut back by 7 bases and J by 2 bases. Germline CDR1 SQVTM, CDR2 ANQGSEA.

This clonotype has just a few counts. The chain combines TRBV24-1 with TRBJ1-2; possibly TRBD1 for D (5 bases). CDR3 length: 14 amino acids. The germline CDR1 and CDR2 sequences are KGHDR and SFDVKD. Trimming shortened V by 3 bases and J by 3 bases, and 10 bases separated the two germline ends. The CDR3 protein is CATSDPQVYYGYTF. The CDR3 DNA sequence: TGTGCCACCAGTGATCCACAGGTTTACTATGGCTACACCTTC.

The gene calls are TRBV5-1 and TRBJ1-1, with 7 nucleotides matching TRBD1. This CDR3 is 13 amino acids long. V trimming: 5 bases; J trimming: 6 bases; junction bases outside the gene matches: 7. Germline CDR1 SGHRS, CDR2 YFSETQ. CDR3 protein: CASSQDRASEAFF. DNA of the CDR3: TGCGCCAGCAGTCAAGACAGGGCGTCTGAAGCTTTCTTT.

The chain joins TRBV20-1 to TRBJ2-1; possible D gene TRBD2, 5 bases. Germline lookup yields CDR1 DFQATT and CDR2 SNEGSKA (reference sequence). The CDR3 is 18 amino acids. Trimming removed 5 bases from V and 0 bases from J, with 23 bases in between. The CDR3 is CSALADAGIPSSYNEQFF. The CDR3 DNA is TGCAGTGCTCTCGCGGATGCGGGTATCCCGAGCTCCTACAATGAGCAGTTCTTC.

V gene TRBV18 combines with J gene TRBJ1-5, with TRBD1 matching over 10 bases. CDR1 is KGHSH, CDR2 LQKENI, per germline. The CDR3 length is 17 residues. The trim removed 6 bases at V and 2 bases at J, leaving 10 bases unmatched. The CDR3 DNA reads TGTGCCAGCTCCCCGACGACAGGGGGCAGAGGCAATCAGCCCCAGCATTTT. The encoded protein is CASSPTTGGRGNQPQHF.

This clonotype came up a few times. The CDR3 here is CASILSSGTREQFF. As DNA, the CDR3 is TGTGCCAGCATCCTCTCTAGCGGGACTCGGGAGCAGTTCTTC. The chain links TRBV12-3 or TRBV12-4 to TRBJ2-1; TRBD2 matches 9 bases. V gave up 7 bases and J gave up 10 bases; unmatched junction bases: 11. This CDR3 is 14 amino acids long.

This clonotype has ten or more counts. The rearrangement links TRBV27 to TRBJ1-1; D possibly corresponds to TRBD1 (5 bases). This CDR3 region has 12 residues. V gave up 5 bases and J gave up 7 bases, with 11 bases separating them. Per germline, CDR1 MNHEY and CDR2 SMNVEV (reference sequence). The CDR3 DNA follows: TGTGCCAGCAGTGCCTGGGGGGATGAAGCTTTCTTT. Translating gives CASSAWGDEAFF.

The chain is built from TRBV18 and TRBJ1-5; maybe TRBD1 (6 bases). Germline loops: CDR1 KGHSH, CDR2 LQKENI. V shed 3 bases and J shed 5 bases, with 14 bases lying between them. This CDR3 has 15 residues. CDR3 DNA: TGTGCCAGCTCACCTTACAGGGAGAGGGATCAGCCCCAGCATTTT. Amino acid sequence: CASSPYRERDQPQHF.

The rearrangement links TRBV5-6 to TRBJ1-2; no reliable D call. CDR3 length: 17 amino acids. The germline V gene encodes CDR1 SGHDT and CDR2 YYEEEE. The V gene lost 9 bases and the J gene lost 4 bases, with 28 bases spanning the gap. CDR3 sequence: CAMGPGSGSSSLYGYTF. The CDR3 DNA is TGTGCCATGGGCCCCGGGAGCGGATCCTCTTCCCTCTATGGCTACACCTTC.

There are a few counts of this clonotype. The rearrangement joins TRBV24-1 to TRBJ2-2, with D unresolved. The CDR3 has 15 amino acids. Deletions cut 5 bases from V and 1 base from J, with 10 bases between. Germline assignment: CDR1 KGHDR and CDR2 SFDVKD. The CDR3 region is CATSARWGNTGELFF. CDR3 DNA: TGTGCCACCAGTGCCAGGTGGGGGAACACCGGGGAGCTGTTTTTT.

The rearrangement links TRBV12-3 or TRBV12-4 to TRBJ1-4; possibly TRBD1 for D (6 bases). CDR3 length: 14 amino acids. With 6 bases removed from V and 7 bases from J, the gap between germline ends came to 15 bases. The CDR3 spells CASSPGGQGEKLFF. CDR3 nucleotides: TGTGCCAGCAGCCCGGGGGGGCAAGGTGAAAAACTGTTTTTT.

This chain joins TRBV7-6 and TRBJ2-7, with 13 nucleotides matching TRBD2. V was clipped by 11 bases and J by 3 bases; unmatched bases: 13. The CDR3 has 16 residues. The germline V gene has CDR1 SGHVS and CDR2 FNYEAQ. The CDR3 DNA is TGTGCCGGACTAGCGGGAGAAGGAGTGGGAATCTACGAGCAGTACTTC. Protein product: CAGLAGEGVGIYEQYF.

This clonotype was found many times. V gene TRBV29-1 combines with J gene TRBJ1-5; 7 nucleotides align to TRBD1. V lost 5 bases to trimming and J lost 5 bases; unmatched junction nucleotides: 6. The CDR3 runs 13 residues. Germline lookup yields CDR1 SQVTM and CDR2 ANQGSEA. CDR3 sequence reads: CSVRRDSHQPQHF. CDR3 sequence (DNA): TGCAGCGTTCGCCGGGACAGTCATCAGCCCCAGCATTTT. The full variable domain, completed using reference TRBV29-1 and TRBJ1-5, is SAVISQKPSRDICQRGTSLTIQCQVDSQVTMMFWYRQQPGQSLTLIATANQGSEATYESGFVIDKFPISRPNLTFSTLTVSNMSPEDSSIYLCSVRRDSHQPQHFGDGTRLSIL.

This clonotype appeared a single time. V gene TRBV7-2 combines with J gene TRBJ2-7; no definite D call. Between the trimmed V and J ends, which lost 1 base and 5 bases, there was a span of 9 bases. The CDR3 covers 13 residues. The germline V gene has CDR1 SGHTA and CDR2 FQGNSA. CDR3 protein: CASSLEASHEQYF. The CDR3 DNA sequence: TGTGCCAGCAGCTTAGAGGCTAGTCACGAGCAGTACTTC.

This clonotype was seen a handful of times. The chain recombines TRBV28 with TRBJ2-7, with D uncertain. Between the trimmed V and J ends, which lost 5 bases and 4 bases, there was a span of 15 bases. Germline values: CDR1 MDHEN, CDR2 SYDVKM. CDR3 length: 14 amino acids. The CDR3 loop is CASSRVFGFYEQYF. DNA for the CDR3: TGTGCCAGCAGTCGGGTCTTCGGGTTTTACGAGCAGTACTTC.

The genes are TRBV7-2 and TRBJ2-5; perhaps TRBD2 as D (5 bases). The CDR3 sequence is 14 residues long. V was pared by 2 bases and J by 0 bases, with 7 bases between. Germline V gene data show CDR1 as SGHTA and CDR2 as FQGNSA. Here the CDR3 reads CASSLRGYQETQYF. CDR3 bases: TGTGCCAGCAGCTTACGCGGGTACCAAGAGACCCAGTACTTC.

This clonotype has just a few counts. The DNA for the CDR3 is TGTGCCAGCAGCACAGGATCTTCTAACTATGGCTACACCTTC. Amino acids: CASSTGSSNYGYTF. V usage is TRBV7-9 and J usage is TRBJ1-2, with D possibly TRBD1 on 5 matching bases. This CDR3 is built from 14 residues. The germline V gene has CDR1 SEHNR and CDR2 FQNEAQ (reference sequence). With 5 bases removed from V and 0 bases from J, the gap between germline ends came to 10 bases.

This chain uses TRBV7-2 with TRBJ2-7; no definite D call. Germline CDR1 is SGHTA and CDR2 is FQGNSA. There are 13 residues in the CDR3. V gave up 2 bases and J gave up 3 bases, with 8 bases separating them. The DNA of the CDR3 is TGTGCCAGCAGCTTATTTCACGGCTACGAGCAGTACTTC. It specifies CASSLFHGYEQYF.

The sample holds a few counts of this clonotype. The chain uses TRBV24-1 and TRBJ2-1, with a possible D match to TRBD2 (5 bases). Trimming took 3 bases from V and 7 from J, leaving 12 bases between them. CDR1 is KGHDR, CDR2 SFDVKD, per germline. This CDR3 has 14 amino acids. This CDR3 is CATSDPPRENEQFF. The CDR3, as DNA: TGTGCCACCAGTGATCCCCCCCGGGAAAATGAGCAGTTCTTC.

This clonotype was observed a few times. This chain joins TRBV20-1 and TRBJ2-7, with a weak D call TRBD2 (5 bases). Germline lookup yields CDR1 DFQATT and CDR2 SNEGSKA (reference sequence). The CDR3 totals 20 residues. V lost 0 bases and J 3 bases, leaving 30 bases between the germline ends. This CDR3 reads CSARDMGRIRSSGTIYEQYV. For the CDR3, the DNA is TGCAGTGCTAGAGATATGGGCCGAATTCGTTCGAGCGGAACTATCTACGAGCAGTACGTC.

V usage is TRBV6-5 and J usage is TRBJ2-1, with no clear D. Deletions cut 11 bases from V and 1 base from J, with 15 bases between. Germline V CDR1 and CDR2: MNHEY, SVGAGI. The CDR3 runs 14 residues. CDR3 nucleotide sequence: TGTGCCGCGATCTACCTGGGGTCCTACAATGAGCAGTTCTTC. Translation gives CAAIYLGSYNEQFF.